Listed below are T cell receptor beta chains from one sample, sequenced in a study of blood T cell repertoires in COVID-19. TCRdb's copy holds only in-frame clones and misses some; the assay was immunoSEQ multiplex PCR. The repertoire holds around 10,000 clones, with 90% as singletons. The sample was peripheral blood. All receptors derive from a human donor in a cohort sampled during active COVID-19. The CDR3 runs from the conserved cysteine through the conserved F or W. The D gene is left open where the match is weak. Expanded clones get a size class; other rows say once, few or many, or leave the size out.

v_gene: TRBV5-1
j_gene: TRBJ2-3
d_gene: -
abundance: -
CDR3nt: TGCGCCAGCAGCTTGGGGTCAGGGACAGATACGCAGTATTTT
CDR3aa: CASSLGSGTDTQYF

v_gene: TRBV25-1
j_gene: TRBJ2-5
d_gene: -
abundance: -
CDR3nt: TGTGCCAGCATGCGCCGAGGAGAGACCCAGTACTTC
CDR3aa: CASMRRGETQYF

v_gene: TRBV2
j_gene: TRBJ2-7
d_gene: TRBD1
abundance: few
CDR3nt: TGTGCCAGCCAAGGGAGGACAGGGGGCGCCGGGCAGTACTTC
CDR3aa: CASQGRTGGAGQYF

v_gene: TRBV28
j_gene: TRBJ2-2
d_gene: -
abundance: -
CDR3nt: TGTGCCAGCAGTTTATGGCGACCCGGGAGCACCGGGGAGCTGTTTTTT
CDR3aa: CASSLWRPGSTGELFF

v_gene: TRBV19
j_gene: TRBJ1-3
d_gene: -
abundance: -
CDR3nt: TGTGCCAGTAGTGGCCGTGGTACCTACACCATATATTTT
CDR3aa: CASSGRGTYTIYF

v_gene: TRBV6-5
j_gene: TRBJ1-5
d_gene: -
abundance: few
CDR3nt: TGTGCCAGCACCCGCTCGAAGGGGCTACCCCAGCATTTT
CDR3aa: CASTRSKGLPQHF

v_gene: TRBV9
j_gene: TRBJ1-6
d_gene: TRBD1
abundance: -
CDR3nt: TGTGCCAGCAGCGTAGACAGGGGTTCACCCCTCCACTTT
CDR3aa: CASSVDRGSPLHF

v_gene: TRBV11-2
j_gene: TRBJ1-1
d_gene: -
abundance: -
CDR3nt: TGTGCCAGCAGTTCGGGACGGGGGGAAGCTTTCTTT
CDR3aa: CASSSGRGEAFF

v_gene: TRBV3-1/TRBV3-2
j_gene: TRBJ1-5
d_gene: TRBD1
abundance: few
CDR3nt: TGTGCCAGCAGCCATACAGGACAGGGCGGCAATCAGCCCCAGCATTTT
CDR3aa: CASSHTGQGGNQPQHF

v_gene: TRBV4-1
j_gene: TRBJ1-1
d_gene: -
abundance: -
CDR3nt: TGCGCCAGCAGCTTCCTAGTTGGGGGGGGTAGGACTGAAGCTTTCTTT
CDR3aa: CASSFLVGGGRTEAFF

v_gene: TRBV27
j_gene: TRBJ2-7
d_gene: TRBD2
abundance: -
CDR3nt: TGTGCCAGCAGCCTAGCGGGGGGGTACTACGAGCAGTACTTC
CDR3aa: CASSLAGGYYEQYF

v_gene: TRBV27
j_gene: TRBJ2-7
d_gene: TRBD1
abundance: -
CDR3nt: TGTGCCAGCAGTTTATCGGGACAGATTTACTCCTACGAGCAGTACTTC
CDR3aa: CASSLSGQIYSYEQYF

v_gene: TRBV18
j_gene: TRBJ1-1
d_gene: TRBD1
abundance: -
CDR3nt: TGTGCCAGCTCACCGGCGGGGACAGGGCCTAAATGGTTGGAGAACATGGCTGAAGCTTTCTTT
CDR3aa: CASSPAGTGPKWLENMAEAFF

v_gene: TRBV2
j_gene: TRBJ1-2
d_gene: TRBD1
abundance: -
CDR3nt: TGTGCCAGCAGTGCCCGGACAGGTCTCTATGGCTACACCTTC
CDR3aa: CASSARTGLYGYTF

v_gene: TRBV7-8
j_gene: TRBJ2-7
d_gene: TRBD1
abundance: -
CDR3nt: TGTGCCAGCAGCCACGGGACAGTATACTACGAGCAGTACTTC
CDR3aa: CASSHGTVYYEQYF

v_gene: TRBV30
j_gene: TRBJ1-1
d_gene: -
abundance: -
CDR3nt: TGTGCCTGGAGTGTTGACAGGTACTCTGAAGCTTTCTTT
CDR3aa: CAWSVDRYSEAFF